Presented here are 10 T cell receptor beta chains from one specimen sequenced in a study of shared clonotypes between healthy human individuals. The table came from immunoSEQ multiplex PCR; TCRdb's copy has only in-frame clones and leaves some out. This table holds 2 million or so clones, 90% to 95% found once. The specimen sequenced was naive CD4+ T cells sorted from blood. As for subset: CD45RA+ positively selected. These TCRs come from a man aged 18 to 30 in good health.

The chain joins TRBV6-5 to TRBJ2-7, with 7 bases fitting TRBD1. Looked up from germline, CDR1 is MNHEY and CDR2 is SVGAGI. J gave up 7 bases and V 4 bases, and 13 bases lay outside the gene matches. There are 15 residues in the CDR3. The CDR3 nucleotides read TGTGCCAGCAGTTCCGGGAAGGGGGCAATCTTAGAGCAGTACTTC. The encoded protein is CASSSGKGAILEQYF.

The chain recombines TRBV5-6 with TRBJ1-5; a weak D match, TRBD1 (5 bases). This CDR3 has 14 amino acids. Trimming removed 2 bases from V and 5 bases from J, with 11 bases in between. CDR1 and CDR2 from the germline V gene are SGHDT and YYEEEE. CDR3 nucleotide sequence: TGTGCCAGCAGCTTAAGGGGAGGCTATCAGCCCCAGCATTTT. Translating gives CASSLRGGYQPQHF.

The chain couples TRBV2 to TRBJ1-5; D uncertain. This CDR3 has 15 amino acids. The V gene's germline CDR1 is SNHLY and CDR2 FYNNEI. Between the trimmed V and J ends, which lost 6 bases and 3 bases, there was a span of 15 bases. This CDR3 is CASSPSALSNQPQHF. The CDR3, as DNA: TGTGCCAGCAGCCCCTCGGCCCTATCCAATCAGCCCCAGCATTTT.

The V gene is TRBV7-9, the J gene TRBJ2-1, with D hard to call. The V and J ends lost 1 base and 13 bases respectively, with 11 bases between them. In germline, CDR1 is SEHNR, CDR2 FQNEAQ (reference sequence). The CDR3 length is 12 residues. The CDR3 nucleotides are TGTGCCAGCAGCTTAGAATCGGCGGAACAGTTCTTC. Amino acid sequence: CASSLESAEQFF.

V is TRBV19 and J is TRBJ2-7, with 10 bases fitting TRBD1. Per the germline V gene, CDR1 is LNHDA and CDR2 is SQIVND (reference sequence). V shed 0 bases, J shed 6 bases, and the junction held 8 bases outside the gene matches. CDR3 length equals 16 residues. CDR3 sequence: CASSIEPRDRGFEQYF. CDR3 coding DNA: TGTGCCAGTAGTATAGAACCCCGGGACAGGGGATTCGAGCAGTACTTC.

The chain employs TRBV7-9 and TRBJ2-3; 7 nucleotides match TRBD1. The CDR3 has 15 residues. V lost 6 bases and J lost 1; bases outside the gene matches: 7. Germline CDR1 is SEHNR and CDR2 is FQNEAQ (reference sequence). DNA of the CDR3: TGTGCCAGCAGTCAAAGACAGGGCGGCACAGATACGCAGTATTTT. Its protein product is CASSQRQGGTDTQYF.

The V and J genes are TRBV19 and TRBJ2-1; TRBD2 might be the D (6 bases). This CDR3 is 15 amino acids long. Per germline, CDR1 LNHDA and CDR2 SQIVND (reference sequence). The V and J ends lost 5 bases and 4 bases respectively, with 15 bases between them. The CDR3 DNA follows: TGTGCCAGTAGTCTAAACGGGGGAGCTTACAATGAGCAGTTCTTC. Translating it yields CASSLNGGAYNEQFF.

The CDR3 sequence is CASSEMGRGTGELFF. The CDR3 bases are TGCGCCAGCAGTGAGATGGGCAGGGGGACCGGGGAGCTGTTTTTT. The chain couples TRBV10-1 to TRBJ2-2; 7 bases fit TRBD1. Unmatched junction bases numbered 5, after V lost 2 bases and J lost 5 bases. The CDR3 covers 15 residues. CDR1 WNHNN and CDR2 SYGVQD come from the germline V gene (reference sequence).

On this clone: Other nucleotide sequences in the sample specify the same CDR3. The chain carries TRBV13 and TRBJ1-2; D remains ambiguous. The germline gives CDR1 PRHDT, CDR2 FYEKMQ (reference sequence). Trimming cost V 5 bases and J 3 bases, with 4 bases left between them. This CDR3 region has 11 residues. The CDR3 loop reads CASSRDYGYTF. The CDR3 coding sequence is TGTGCCAGCAGCAGGGACTATGGCTACACCTTC.

V usage is TRBV4-1 and J usage is TRBJ1-1; perhaps TRBD1 as D (5 bases). Trimming shortened V by 5 bases and J by 0 bases, and 16 bases separated the two germline ends. The CDR3 length is 16 residues. Germline loops: CDR1 MGHRA, CDR2 YSYEKL. CDR3: CASSFRQSPLNTEAFF. In DNA, the CDR3 is TGCGCCAGCAGCTTTAGACAGTCCCCTTTGAACACTGAAGCTTTCTTT.